The rows below give T cell receptor beta chains drawn from one sample of a study of CXCR3-negative and CXCR3-positive naive CD8 T cells. TCRdb reanalyzed the 5' RACE reads and collapses them to one entry per CDR3 protein, without DNA. There are about 84,000 distinct CDR3 sequences in the sample, with 0.62% held by the top ten. Sample: naive CXCR3+ CD8+ T cells from blood. These receptors came from a human donor in good health. Some clones in this sample may be carry-over from other donors' samples. CDR3s include the opening cysteine and the closing phenylalanine or tryptophan.

j_call cdr3_length v_call cdr3_aa
TRBJ2-1 15 TRBV4-3 CASSHGDSSYNEQFF
TRBJ1-4 14 TRBV12-3/TRBV12-4 CASSLEATNEKLFF
TRBJ2-7 11 TRBV6-2/TRBV6-3 CASRYRDEQYF
TRBJ2-7 13 TRBV29-1 CSGGFENSYEQYF
TRBJ2-2 16 TRBV12-3/TRBV12-4 CASSPLNRGRTGELFF
TRBJ2-1 15 TRBV24-1 CATSDSSGTGAEQFF
TRBJ2-7 13 TRBV7-9 CASSLPSGDEQYF
TRBJ1-1 14 TRBV6-5 CASSYSGLIPEAFF
TRBJ2-1 14 TRBV2 CASSEGLGYNEQFF
TRBJ1-1 15 TRBV6-6 CASSYPEGLGTEAFF
TRBJ2-3 15 TRBV4-1 CASSRELAVTDTQYF
TRBJ2-1 17 TRBV7-6 CASSLNLGGVGFDEQFF
TRBJ2-3 15 TRBV7-9 CASIHGDRGTDTQYF
TRBJ1-4 14 TRBV6-6 CASSRWGEGEKLFF
TRBJ2-1 16 TRBV6-6 CASSFRLEIGWNEQFF
TRBJ1-2 13 TRBV20-1 CSATPGQFIGYTF
TRBJ2-2 12 TRBV28 CASSLDTGELSF
TRBJ1-5 16 TRBV13 CASSLTTGETGQPQHF
TRBJ2-7 15 TRBV15 CATSSPGGGSYEQYF
TRBJ2-1 12 TRBV19 CASSITGNEQFF
TRBJ1-6 16 TRBV25-1 CASTLGASTGFSPLHF
TRBJ1-2 14 TRBV5-6 CASTWDRGPYGYTF
TRBJ2-3 13 TRBV15 CATSRDRTDTQYF
TRBJ2-1 13 TRBV13 CASSLGAGYEQFF
TRBJ2-1 14 TRBV20-1 CSAIGQGFDNEQFF
TRBJ2-1 15 TRBV12-3/TRBV12-4 CASTPFWQGDNEQFF